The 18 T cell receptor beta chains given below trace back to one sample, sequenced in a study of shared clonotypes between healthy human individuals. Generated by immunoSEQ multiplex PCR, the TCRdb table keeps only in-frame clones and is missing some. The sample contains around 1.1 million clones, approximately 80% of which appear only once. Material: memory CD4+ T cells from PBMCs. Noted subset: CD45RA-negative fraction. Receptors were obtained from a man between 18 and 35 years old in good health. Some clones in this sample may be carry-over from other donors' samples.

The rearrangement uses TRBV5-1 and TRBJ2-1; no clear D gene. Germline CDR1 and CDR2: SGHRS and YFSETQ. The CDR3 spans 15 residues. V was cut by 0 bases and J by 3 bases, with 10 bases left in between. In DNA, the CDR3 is TGCGCCAGCAGCTTGGTTGTGGAGTTCTACAATGAGCAGTTCTTC. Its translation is CASSLVVEFYNEQFF. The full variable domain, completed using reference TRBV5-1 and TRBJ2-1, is KAGVTQTPRYLIKTRGQQVTLSCSPISGHRSVSWYQQTPGQGLQFLFEYFSETQRNKGNFPGRFSGRQFSNSRSEMNVSTLELGDSALYLCASSLVVEFYNEQFFGPGTRLTVL.

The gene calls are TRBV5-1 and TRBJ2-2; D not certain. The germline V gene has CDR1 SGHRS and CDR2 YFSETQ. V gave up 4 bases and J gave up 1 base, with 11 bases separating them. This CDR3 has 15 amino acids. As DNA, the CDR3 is TGCGCCAGCAGCATCACCTCAAAGAACACCGGGGAGCTGTTTTTT. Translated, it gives CASSITSKNTGELFF.

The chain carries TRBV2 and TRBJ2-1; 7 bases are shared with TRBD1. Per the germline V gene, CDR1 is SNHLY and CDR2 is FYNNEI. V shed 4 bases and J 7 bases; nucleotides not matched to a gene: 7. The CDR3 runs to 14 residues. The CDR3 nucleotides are TGTGCCAGCAGTGCAATCGAACAGGGGAATGAGCAGTTCTTC. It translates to CASSAIEQGNEQFF.

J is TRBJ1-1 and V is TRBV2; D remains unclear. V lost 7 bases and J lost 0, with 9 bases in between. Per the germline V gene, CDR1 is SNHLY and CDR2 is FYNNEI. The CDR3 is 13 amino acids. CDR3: CASIRALNTEAFF. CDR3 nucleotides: TGTGCCAGCATCCGGGCGTTGAACACTGAAGCTTTCTTT.

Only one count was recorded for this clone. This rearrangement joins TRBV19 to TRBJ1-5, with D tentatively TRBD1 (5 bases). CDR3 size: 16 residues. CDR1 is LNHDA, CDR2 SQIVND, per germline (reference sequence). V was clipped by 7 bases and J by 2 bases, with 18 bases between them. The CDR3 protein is CASTASRDLGNQPQHF. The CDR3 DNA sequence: TGTGCCAGTACTGCGTCCAGGGATTTGGGCAATCAGCCCCAGCATTTT.

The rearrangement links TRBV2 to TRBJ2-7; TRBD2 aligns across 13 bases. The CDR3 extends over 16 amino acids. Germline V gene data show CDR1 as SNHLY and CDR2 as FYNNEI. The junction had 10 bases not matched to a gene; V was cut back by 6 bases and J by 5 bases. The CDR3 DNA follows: TGTGCCAGCAGGTTGACTAGCGGGAGGAACAAGAACGAGCAGTACTTC. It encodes CASRLTSGRNKNEQYF.

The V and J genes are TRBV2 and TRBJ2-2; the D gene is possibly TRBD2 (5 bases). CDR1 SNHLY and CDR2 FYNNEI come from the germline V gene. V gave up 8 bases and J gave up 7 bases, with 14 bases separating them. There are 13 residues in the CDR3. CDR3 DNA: TGTGCCAGCCAAGTGGACGCGGGCGGGGAGCTGTTTTTT. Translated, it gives CASQVDAGGELFF.

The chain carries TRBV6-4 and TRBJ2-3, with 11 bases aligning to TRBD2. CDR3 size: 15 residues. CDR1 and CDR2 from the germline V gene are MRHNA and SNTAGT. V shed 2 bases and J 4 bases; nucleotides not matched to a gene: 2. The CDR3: CASSDTSGSADTQYF. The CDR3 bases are TGTGCCAGCAGTGACACTAGCGGGAGTGCAGATACGCAGTATTTT.

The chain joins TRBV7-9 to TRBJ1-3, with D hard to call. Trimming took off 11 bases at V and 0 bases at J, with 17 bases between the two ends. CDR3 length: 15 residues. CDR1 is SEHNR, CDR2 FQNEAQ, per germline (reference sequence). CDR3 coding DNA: TGTGCCGGATACCCCTCAGGAGACTCTGGAAACACCATATATTTT. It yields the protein CAGYPSGDSGNTIYF.

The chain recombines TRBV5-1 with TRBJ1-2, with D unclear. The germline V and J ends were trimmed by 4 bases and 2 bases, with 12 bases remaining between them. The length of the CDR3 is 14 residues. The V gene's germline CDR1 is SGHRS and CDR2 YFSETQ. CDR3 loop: CASSPTLGNYGYTF. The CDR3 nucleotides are TGCGCCAGCAGCCCCACCTTAGGGAACTATGGCTACACCTTC.

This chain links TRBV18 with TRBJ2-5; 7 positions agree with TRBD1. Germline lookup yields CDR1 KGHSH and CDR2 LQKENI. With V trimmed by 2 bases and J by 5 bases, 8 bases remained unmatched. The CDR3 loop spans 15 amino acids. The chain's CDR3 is CASSPDRGRMETQYF. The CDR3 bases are TGTGCCAGCTCACCAGATAGGGGGCGAATGGAGACCCAGTACTTC.

CDR3 loop: CASSISSWDRVGYGYTF. The CDR3 region has the DNA TGTGCCAGTAGTATAAGTAGTTGGGACAGGGTCGGATATGGCTACACCTTC. The gene calls are TRBV19 and TRBJ1-2, with TRBD1 matching over 9 bases. CDR3 length: 17 amino acids. Germline V gives CDR1 LNHDA, CDR2 SQIVND (reference sequence). The trim removed 2 bases at V and 5 bases at J, leaving 12 bases unmatched.

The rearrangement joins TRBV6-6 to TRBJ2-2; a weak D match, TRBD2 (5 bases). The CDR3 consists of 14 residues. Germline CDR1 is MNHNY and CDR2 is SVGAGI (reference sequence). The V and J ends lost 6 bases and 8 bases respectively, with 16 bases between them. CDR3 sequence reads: CASSPSAGRGELFF. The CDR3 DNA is TGTGCCAGCAGCCCCTCTGCGGGCAGGGGGGAGCTGTTTTTT.

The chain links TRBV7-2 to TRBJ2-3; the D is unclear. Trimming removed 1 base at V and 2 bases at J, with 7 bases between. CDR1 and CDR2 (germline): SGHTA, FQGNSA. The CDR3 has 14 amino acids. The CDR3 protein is CASSLGLTTDTQYF. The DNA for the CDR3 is TGTGCCAGCAGCTTAGGGCTTACCACAGATACGCAGTATTTT.

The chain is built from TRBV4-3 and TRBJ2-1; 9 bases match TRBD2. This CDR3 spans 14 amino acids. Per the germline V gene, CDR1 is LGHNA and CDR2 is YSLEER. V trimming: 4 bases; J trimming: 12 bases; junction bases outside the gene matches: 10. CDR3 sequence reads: CASSPGSSGTRQFF. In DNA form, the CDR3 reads TGCGCCAGCAGCCCAGGATCTAGCGGGACTAGGCAGTTCTTC.

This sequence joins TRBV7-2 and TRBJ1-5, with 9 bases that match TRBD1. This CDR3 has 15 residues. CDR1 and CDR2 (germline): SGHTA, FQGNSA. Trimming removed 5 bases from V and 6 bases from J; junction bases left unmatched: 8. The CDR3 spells CASSAGTGISQPQHF. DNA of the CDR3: TGTGCCAGCAGCGCCGGGACAGGGATCTCTCAGCCCCAGCATTTT.

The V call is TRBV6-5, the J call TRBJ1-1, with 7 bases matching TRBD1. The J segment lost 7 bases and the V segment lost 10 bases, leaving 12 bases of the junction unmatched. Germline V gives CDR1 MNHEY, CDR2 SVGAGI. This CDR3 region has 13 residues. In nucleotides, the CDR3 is TGTGCCATCTCGCGAGGGGGCGAGGGTGAAGCTTTCTTT. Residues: CAISRGGEGEAFF.

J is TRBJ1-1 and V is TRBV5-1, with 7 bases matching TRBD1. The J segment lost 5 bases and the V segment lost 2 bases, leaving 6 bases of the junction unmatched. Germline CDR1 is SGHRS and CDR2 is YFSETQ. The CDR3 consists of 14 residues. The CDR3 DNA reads TGCGCCAGCAGCTTCGGGACAGCTGAGACTGAAGCTTTCTTT. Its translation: CASSFGTAETEAFF.